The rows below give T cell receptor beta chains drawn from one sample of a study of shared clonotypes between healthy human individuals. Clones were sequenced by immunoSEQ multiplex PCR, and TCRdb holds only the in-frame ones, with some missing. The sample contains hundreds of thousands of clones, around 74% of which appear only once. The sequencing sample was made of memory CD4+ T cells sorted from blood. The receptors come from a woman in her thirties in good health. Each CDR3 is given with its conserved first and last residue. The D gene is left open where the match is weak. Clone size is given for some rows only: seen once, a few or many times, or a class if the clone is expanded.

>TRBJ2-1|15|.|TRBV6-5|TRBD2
TGTGCCAGCAGTTACGCGCTAGCGGGCTACAATGAGCAGTTCTTC
CASSYALAGYNEQFF
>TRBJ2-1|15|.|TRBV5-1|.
TGCGCCAGCAGCACCGACTCAAGCTCCTACAATGAGCAGTTCTTC
CASSTDSSSYNEQFF
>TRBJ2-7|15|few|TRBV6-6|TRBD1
TGTGCCAGCAGTTACGGGGACAGGTCTTCCTACGAGCAGTACTTC
CASSYGDRSSYEQYF
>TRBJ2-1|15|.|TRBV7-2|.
TGTGCCAGCAGCCCCCTAGCGTTGTTGGACAATGAGCAGTTCTTC
CASSPLALLDNEQFF
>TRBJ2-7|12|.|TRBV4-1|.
TGCGCCAGCAGCCCAGAGGTAGGGGAGCAGTACTTC
CASSPEVGEQYF
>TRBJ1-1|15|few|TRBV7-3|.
TGTGCCAGCAGCTGGAAAGCAGCCGGGGACACTGAAGCTTTCTTT
CASSWKAAGDTEAFF
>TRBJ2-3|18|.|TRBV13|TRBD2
TGTGCCAGCAGCTTAGGCCGGACTAGCGATGTAGTGGCAGATACGCAGTATTTT
CASSLGRTSDVVADTQYF
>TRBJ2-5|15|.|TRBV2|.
TGTGCCAGCAGTGAAGAGGGGGGAAGTTGGGAGACCCAGTACTTC
CASSEEGGSWETQYF
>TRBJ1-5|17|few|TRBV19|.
TGTGCCAGTAGCCATGGCCGGGACCCAGATAGCAATCAGCCCCAGCATTTT
CASSHGRDPDSNQPQHF
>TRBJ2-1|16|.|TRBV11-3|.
TGTGCCAGCAGCTCCACGCTTGGGTCGTCCTACAATGAGCAGTTCTTC
CASSSTLGSSYNEQFF
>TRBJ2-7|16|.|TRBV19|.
TGTGCCAGTAGTCCCCAGGGCGGGGTCCTTCCCTACGAGCAGTACTTC
CASSPQGGVLPYEQYF
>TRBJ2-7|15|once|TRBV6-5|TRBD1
TGTGCCACCAAAAGGGGACAGGGGACCGTATACGAGCAGTACTTC
CATKRGQGTVYEQYF
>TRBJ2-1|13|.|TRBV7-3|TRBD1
TGTGCCAGCAGCGCTCAGGGGGCAAATGAGCAGTTCTTC
CASSAQGANEQFF
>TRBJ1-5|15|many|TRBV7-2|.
TGTGCCAGCAGTTTACATTCTGGTAGCAATCAGCCCCAGCATTTT
CASSLHSGSNQPQHF
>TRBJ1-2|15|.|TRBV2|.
TGTGCCAGCAGTGAACCCGGGGGCGAGGGCTATGGCTACACCTTC
CASSEPGGEGYGYTF
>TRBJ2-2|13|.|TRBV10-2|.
TGCGCCAGCAGTGAGACGGGGCCCGGGGAGCTGTTTTTT
CASSETGPGELFF
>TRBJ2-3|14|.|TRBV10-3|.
TGTGCCACGACGGAGGGACCCCCCACAGATACGCAGTATTTT
CATTEGPPTDTQYF
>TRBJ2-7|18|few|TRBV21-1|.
TGTGCCAGGGAATCCCGTAGGCCTAGCGGGAGTCGGAGCGGCGAGCAGTACTTC
CARESRRPSGSRSGEQYF
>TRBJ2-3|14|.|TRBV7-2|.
TGTGCCAGCAGCTCTATTGGCGGAAGCTTCGTTCTGTATTTT
CASSSIGGSFVLYF
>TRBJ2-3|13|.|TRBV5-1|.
TGCGCCAGCAGCTTGCGGGGTGTAGATACGCAGTATTTT
CASSLRGVDTQYF
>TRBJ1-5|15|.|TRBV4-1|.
TGCGCCAGCAGCCAAGGTATAGGGCCTAATCAGCCCCAGCATTTT
CASSQGIGPNQPQHF
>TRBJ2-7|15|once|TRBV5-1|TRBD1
TGCGCCAGCAGCTTATCAGGGACAGGGGAAGGGCTACGGACCTTC
CASSLSGTGEGLRTF
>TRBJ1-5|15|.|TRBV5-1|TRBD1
TGCGCCAGCAGCTTGGACAACAGGGGCGATCAGCCCCAGCATTTT
CASSLDNRGDQPQHF
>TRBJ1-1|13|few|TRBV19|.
TGTGCCAGTAGCTCCCGACAGGACCCCCGGAGTGGCTTT
CASSSRQDPRSGF
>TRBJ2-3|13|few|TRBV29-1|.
TGCAGCGTGCGGGCGGAGAACACAGATACGCAGTATTTT
CSVRAENTDTQYF
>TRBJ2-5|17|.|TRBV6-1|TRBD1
TGTGCCAGCAGTGAAGCTCTTAGGGGACAGGGTCAAGAGACCCAGTACTTC
CASSEALRGQGQETQYF
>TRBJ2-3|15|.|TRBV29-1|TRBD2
TGCAGCGTTGAAGGAGCGGGAGGGTTCACAGATACGCAGTATTTT
CSVEGAGGFTDTQYF
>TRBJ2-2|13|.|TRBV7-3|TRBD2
TGTGCCAGCGGGGCGGGAGCGACCGGGGAGCTGTTTTTT
CASGAGATGELFF
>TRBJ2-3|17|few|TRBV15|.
TGTGCCACCAGCACCGACCCATCCATAACAGGGTCAGATACGCAGTATTTT
CATSTDPSITGSDTQYF
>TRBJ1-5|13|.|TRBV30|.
TGTGCCTGGAGTCGGACCAGCAATCAGCCCCAGCATTTT
CAWSRTSNQPQHF
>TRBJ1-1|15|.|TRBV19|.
TGTGCCAGTAGTCCCTATGGACAGCCGAACACTGAAGCTTTCTTT
CASSPYGQPNTEAFF
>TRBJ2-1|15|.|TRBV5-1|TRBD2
TGCGCCAGCAGCCCGTCTAGCGGGGGGTACAATGAGCAGTTCTTC
CASSPSSGGYNEQFF
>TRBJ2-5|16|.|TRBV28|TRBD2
TGTGCCAGCAGTGGGCGGCGCGGGAGGGCGGGAGAGACCCAGTACTTC
CASSGRRGRAGETQYF
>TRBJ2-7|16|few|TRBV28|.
TGTGCCAGCAGTTTACTGACAGGCGGTTTCTCCTACGAGCAGTACTTC
CASSLLTGGFSYEQYF
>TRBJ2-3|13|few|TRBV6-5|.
TGTGCCAGCCAGGGGCTAGGCACAGATACGCAGTATTTT
CASQGLGTDTQYF
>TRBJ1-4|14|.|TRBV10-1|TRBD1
TGCGCCAGCAGTAGGAGGACAGGGGAAAAAAAACTGTTTTTT
CASSRRTGEKKLFF
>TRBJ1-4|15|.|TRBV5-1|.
TGCGCCAGCAGCTCAGACGGCGCAACTAATGAAAAACTGTTTTTT
CASSSDGATNEKLFF
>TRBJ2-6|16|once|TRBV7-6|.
TGTGCCAGCAGCTTAGCCAGGGGTGGTGGGGCCAACGTCCTGACTTTC
CASSLARGGGANVLTF
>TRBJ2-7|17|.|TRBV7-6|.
TGTGCCAGCAGCGTCAACGGGGATGGGCTAGCCCGCCTCGAGCAGTACTTC
CASSVNGDGLARLEQYF
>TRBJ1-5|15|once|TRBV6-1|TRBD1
TGTGCCAGCAGTACACAAGACAGGGGGAATCAGCCCCAGCATTTT
CASSTQDRGNQPQHF
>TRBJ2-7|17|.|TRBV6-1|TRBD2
TGTGCCAGCAGTGACGCGGGAGGTCGGGCGGTTGATTACGAGCAGTACTTC
CASSDAGGRAVDYEQYF
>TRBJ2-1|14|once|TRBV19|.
TGTGCCAGTAGTAACGGACTGGGCTGGGATGAGCAGTTCTTC
CASSNGLGWDEQFF
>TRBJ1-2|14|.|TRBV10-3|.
TGTGCCATCAGTGCTACAGGGCAGCCCTATGGCTACACCTTC
CAISATGQPYGYTF
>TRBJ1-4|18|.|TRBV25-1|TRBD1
TGTGCCAGCAGTGAATGGGGACAGGGATCCCTCACTAATGAAAAACTGTTTTTT
CASSEWGQGSLTNEKLFF
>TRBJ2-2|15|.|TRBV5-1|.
TGCGCCAGCTTCAATCGTTTTTCGGACACCGGGGAGCTGTTTTTT
CASFNRFSDTGELFF
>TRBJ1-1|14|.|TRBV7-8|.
TGTGCCAAATCTGGGGGTTCGGGGAACACTGAAGCTTTCTTT
CAKSGGSGNTEAFF
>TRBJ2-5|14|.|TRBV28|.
TGTGCCAGCAGAGTATCGATGTACCAAGAGACCCAGTACTTC
CASRVSMYQETQYF
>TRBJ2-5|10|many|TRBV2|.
TGTGCCAGCAGCCAAGAGACCCAGTACTTC
CASSQETQYF
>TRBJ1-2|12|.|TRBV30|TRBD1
TGTGCCTGGTGGGGACAGGGAGCAGGCTACACCTTC
CAWWGQGAGYTF
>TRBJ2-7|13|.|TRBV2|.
TGTGCCAGCAGTGAAGTTACAGGGAGGGTGCAGTACTTC
CASSEVTGRVQYF
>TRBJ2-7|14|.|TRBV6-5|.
TGTGCCAGCAGTTACTCCCCAGACACCTACGAGCAGTACTTC
CASSYSPDTYEQYF
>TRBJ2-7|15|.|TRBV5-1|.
TGCGCCAGCACTAATCTTCCGGGCCTTGTAAACGAGCAGTACTTC
CASTNLPGLVNEQYF
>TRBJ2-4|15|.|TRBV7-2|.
TGTGCCAGCAGCTTAGAGGCGCTAGCCAAAAACATTCAGTACTTC
CASSLEALAKNIQYF